The 23 T cell receptor beta chains below were found in one sample sequenced in a study of shared clonotypes between healthy human individuals. The table came from immunoSEQ multiplex PCR; TCRdb's copy has only in-frame clones and leaves some out. Of around 1,000,000 clones listed, approximately 80% are singletons. Source material: memory CD4+ T cells from PBMCs. Subset meaning: CD45RA-negative fraction. The receptors shown here come from a man aged 18 to 29 in good health. Some clones in this sample may be carry-over from other donors' samples.

The count of this clone is one. The sample contains more than one DNA sequence encoding this CDR3. For the CDR3, the DNA is TGCGCCAGCAGCTTGGGAGCGGGAGAGACCCAGTACTTC. Residues: CASSLGAGETQYF. The chain couples TRBV5-1 to TRBJ2-5; a possible D gene is TRBD2 (6 bases). The CDR3 extends over 13 amino acids. V gave up 0 bases and J gave up 4 bases, with 7 bases separating them. CDR1 is SGHRS and CDR2 is YFSETQ in the germline V gene.

At least ten counts were recorded for this clone. The gene calls are TRBV6-1 and TRBJ2-7; D is perhaps TRBD1 or TRBD2 (5 bases each). The germline CDR1 and CDR2 sequences are MNHNS and SASEGT. Between the trimmed V and J ends, which lost 7 bases and 2 bases, there was a span of 15 bases. CDR3 length: 14 residues. CDR3 coding DNA: TGTGCCAGCACCGAGGGGTACCCAGCCTACGAGCAGTACTTC. It encodes CASTEGYPAYEQYF.

The chain employs TRBV19 and TRBJ1-2, with D possibly being TRBD1 (5 bases). The CDR3 is made up of 13 amino acids. Germline V gives CDR1 LNHDA, CDR2 SQIVND (reference sequence). Deletions cut 6 bases from V and 4 bases from J, with 12 bases between. CDR3 protein: CASSLAGSYGYTF. For the CDR3, the DNA is TGTGCCAGTAGCCTTGCAGGGAGCTATGGCTACACCTTC.

This chain links TRBV5-4 with TRBJ1-1; tentatively, D is TRBD1 (5 bases). The V gene lost 4 bases and the J gene lost 0 bases, with 13 bases spanning the gap. The CDR3 contains 15 residues. In germline, CDR1 is SGHNT, CDR2 YYREEE (reference sequence). The CDR3 is CASSPSGGVNTEAFF. DNA for the CDR3: TGTGCCAGCAGCCCGTCGGGGGGAGTGAACACTGAAGCTTTCTTT.

For this clone: One base away lies a much larger clone, so this may be a sequencing read error. In the same sample, other DNA sequences code for this CDR3. The gene calls are TRBV2 and TRBJ1-1; a weak D match, TRBD1 (6 bases). The CDR3 has 11 residues. The germline gives CDR1 SNHLY, CDR2 FYNNEI. The CDR3 nucleotides read TGCGCCAGCAGGGGTACTACTGAAGCTTTCTTT. Translating gives CASRGTTEAFF.

The rearrangement uses TRBV28 and TRBJ1-2; D ambiguous. V was shortened by 6 bases and J by 2 bases, with 10 bases between the two germline ends. This CDR3 has 13 amino acids. Germline V gene sequence: CDR1 MDHEN, CDR2 SYDVKM. CDR3 sequence (DNA): TGTGCCAGCAGCAGGCTACAGAACTATGGCTACACCTTC. Encoded protein: CASSRLQNYGYTF.

This chain joins TRBV7-2 and TRBJ2-7; perhaps TRBD2 as D (6 bases). V was pared by 0 bases and J by 6 bases, with 21 bases between. Germline assignment: CDR1 SGHTA and CDR2 FQGNSA. The CDR3 length is 17 residues. This CDR3 is CASSLALTGAIGAEQYF. The DNA for the CDR3 is TGTGCCAGCAGCTTAGCCCTGACGGGAGCGATTGGGGCCGAGCAGTACTTC.

This clone was observed a few times. The chain links TRBV4-2 to TRBJ2-7; TRBD1 matches 9 bases. The V gene end was trimmed by 3 bases and the J gene end by 5 bases; junction bases not matched to a gene: 2. Germline CDR1 and CDR2: LGHNA and YNFKEQ. The length of the CDR3 is 13 residues. The CDR3 protein is CASSHRQGDEQYF. The CDR3 nucleotides are TGTGCCAGCAGCCATCGACAGGGGGACGAGCAGTACTTC.

This chain uses TRBV27 with TRBJ1-5; perhaps TRBD1 as D (5 bases). CDR3 length equals 16 residues. The V end lost 6 bases, the J end lost 6 bases, and 21 bases lay between the germline ends. CDR1 MNHEY and CDR2 SMNVEV come from the germline V gene (reference sequence). CDR3 nucleotide sequence: TGTGCCAGCAGACCGATGAGCACCGGGGGGAGTCAGCCCCAGCATTTT. The encoded protein is CASRPMSTGGSQPQHF.

This chain joins TRBV27 and TRBJ2-7; 7 bases are a match to TRBD2. From germline, CDR1 is MNHEY and CDR2 SMNVEV (reference sequence). The CDR3 sequence is 16 residues long. The J segment lost 0 bases and the V segment lost 5 bases, leaving 10 bases of the junction unmatched. CDR3 nucleotide sequence: TGTGCCAGCAGTCTTCGAGTCGGCGGGAGCTCCTACGAGCAGTACTTC. It encodes CASSLRVGGSSYEQYF.

The chain uses TRBV30 and TRBJ1-4; possibly TRBD1 for D (5 bases). The CDR3 extends over 13 amino acids. Germline CDR1 and CDR2: GTSNPN and SVGIG (reference sequence). Trimming removed 1 base at V and 8 bases at J, with 11 bases between. CDR3 sequence (DNA): TGTGCCTGGAGTGCCCAGGGAGGGGAAAAACTGTTTTTT. The encoded protein is CAWSAQGGEKLFF. The full variable domain, rest sourced from reference TRBV30 and TRBJ1-4, is SQTIHQWPATLVQPVGSPLSLECTVEGTSNPNLYWYRQAAGRGLQLLFYSVGIGQISSEVPQNLSASRPQDRQFILSSKKLLLSDSGFYLCAWSAQGGEKLFFGSGTQLSVL.

This clone occurred once. The chain employs TRBV29-1 and TRBJ2-5; D is undetermined. This CDR3 is 13 amino acids long. The germline V gene encodes CDR1 SQVTM and CDR2 ANQGSEA. V was clipped by 1 base and J by 0 bases, with 6 bases between them. Here the CDR3 DNA reads TGCAGCGTTGAAGGTCCCCACCAAGAGACCCAGTACTTC. It specifies CSVEGPHQETQYF.

The chain couples TRBV18 to TRBJ2-7; D perhaps matches TRBD2 (6 bases). The germline CDR1 and CDR2 sequences are KGHSH and LQKENI. Trimming removed 4 bases from V and 9 bases from J, with 13 bases in between. This CDR3 contains 12 residues. CDR3 sequence reads: CASSRGTEGQYF. Written as DNA, the CDR3 is TGTGCCAGCTCACGGGGGACGGAGGGGCAGTACTTC.

With regard to this clone: Other nucleotide sequences in the sample specify the same CDR3. This chain joins TRBV29-1 and TRBJ2-5; no definite D call. This CDR3 region has 12 residues. Germline-derived CDR1 and CDR2 are SQVTM and ANQGSEA. Between the trimmed V and J ends, which lost 3 bases and 2 bases, there was a span of 7 bases. CDR3 in amino acids: CSVDRLQETQYF. In DNA form, the CDR3 reads TGCAGCGTTGATAGGCTGCAAGAGACCCAGTACTTC.

The chain employs TRBV5-8 and TRBJ2-1; D is undetermined. V was trimmed by 4 bases and J by 4 bases, leaving 9 bases between them. The germline CDR1 and CDR2 sequences are SGHTS and YDEGEE. The CDR3 covers 13 residues. The CDR3, as DNA: TGTGCCAGCAGCCTCGGGCAGTACAATGAGCAGTTCTTC. Protein sequence: CASSLGQYNEQFF.

This chain links TRBV11-1 with TRBJ1-2; 8 nucleotides align to TRBD1. The CDR3 consists of 12 residues. Trimming removed 5 bases from V and 8 bases from J; junction bases left unmatched: 4. Germline V lookup: CDR1 SGHAT, CDR2 FQDESV (reference sequence). This CDR3 is CASSPTGEGYTF. CDR3 sequence (DNA): TGTGCCAGCAGCCCGACAGGGGAAGGCTACACCTTC.

The CDR3 DNA follows: TGTGCCAGTAGTATTCCAGGGATTGCCACTGAAGCTTTCTTT. This translates into CASSIPGIATEAFF. The chain couples TRBV19 to TRBJ1-1; TRBD1 is a possible D gene (5 bases). Germline values: CDR1 LNHDA, CDR2 SQIVND (reference sequence). V lost 3 bases and J 4 bases, leaving 12 bases between the germline ends. The CDR3 is made up of 14 amino acids.

The gene calls are TRBV6-6 and TRBJ2-3; 7 positions match TRBD2. CDR1 MNHNY and CDR2 SVGAGI come from the germline V gene (reference sequence). This CDR3 comprises 16 residues. V lost 7 bases, J lost 3 bases, and 13 bases stayed unmatched. In DNA, the CDR3 is TGTGCCAGCAACCCGGTGGGGGAGGGATCAACAGATACGCAGTATTTT. It yields the protein CASNPVGEGSTDTQYF.

CDR3: CASSLLPAGDNEQFF. In nucleotides, the CDR3 is TGCGCCAGCAGCTTGTTACCAGCGGGGGACAATGAGCAGTTCTTC. The chain joins TRBV5-1 to TRBJ2-1; 8 bases are shared with TRBD2. With 1 base clipped from V and 5 bases from J, the junction kept 5 bases outside the gene matches. The CDR3 has 15 amino acids. Per the germline V gene, CDR1 is SGHRS and CDR2 is YFSETQ.

The chain combines TRBV6-4 with TRBJ2-3, with 8 bases aligning to TRBD2. With V trimmed by 6 bases and J by 0 bases, 20 bases remained unmatched. The CDR3 sequence is 20 residues long. Looked up from germline, CDR1 is MRHNA and CDR2 is SNTAGT. The CDR3, as DNA: TGTGCCAGCAGCACCCTGGAGAGCGGGAGTAGGGGATCGAGCACAGATACGCAGTATTTT. This encodes CASSTLESGSRGSSTDTQYF.

This sequence joins TRBV28 and TRBJ2-7, with 8 bases lining up with TRBD2. The CDR3 consists of 16 residues. V lost 3 bases and J lost 2; bases outside the gene matches: 9. Germline-derived CDR1 and CDR2 are MDHEN and SYDVKM. CDR3 DNA sequence: TGTGCCAGCAGTTTTCCTAGCGGGCTAAAGACCTACGAGCAGTACTTC. Encoded protein: CASSFPSGLKTYEQYF. Together with reference TRBV28 and TRBJ2-7, the CDR3 gives the full variable domain: DVKVTQSSRYLVKRTGEKVFLECVQDMDHENMFWYRQDPGLGLRLIYFSYDVKMKEKGDIPEGYSVSREKKERFSLILESASTNQTSMYLCASSFPSGLKTYEQYFGPGTRLTVT.

The CDR3 loop reads CASSSGQGGLTEAFF. The CDR3 coding sequence is TGCGCCAGCAGCTCGGGCCAGGGGGGTTTGACTGAAGCTTTCTTT. The chain employs TRBV5-1 and TRBJ1-1; the match to TRBD1 covers 7 bases. The ends lost 3 bases at V and 5 bases at J; junction bases unmatched: 10. The V gene's germline CDR1 is SGHRS and CDR2 YFSETQ. The CDR3 is 15 residues long.

V usage is TRBV5-1 and J usage is TRBJ1-5; 9 nucleotides line up with TRBD1. Germline V gene sequence: CDR1 SGHRS, CDR2 YFSETQ. CDR3 size: 15 residues. J gave up 5 bases and V 3 bases, and 6 bases lay outside the gene matches. CDR3 bases: TGCGCCAGCAGCTACGGACAGGGGTACGATCAGCCCCAGCATTTT. Its translation is CASSYGQGYDQPQHF.